Listed below are T cell receptor beta chains from one sample, sequenced in a study of cytomegalovirus exposure and HLA in healthy donors. Measured with immunoSEQ multiplex PCR; TCRdb has only the in-frame clones, and not every one. In the table there are roughly 130,000 clones, roughly four fifths of which are singletons. The sequenced material came from PBMCs. The source is a woman aged 40 to 55 in good health and CMV-seropositive. Both conserved end residues are part of each CDR3. A D gene is named only where the DNA matches it firmly. Size tells how often a clone was seen (once, few, many) or the class of an expanded clone, and some rows leave it out.

j_gene | d_gene | v_gene | abundance | CDR3nt | CDR3aa
TRBJ1-2 | - | TRBV9 | - | TGTGCCAGCAGCGTAGAACAGGGTAACGACTATGGCTACACCTTC | CASSVEQGNDYGYTF
TRBJ1-3 | - | TRBV13 | few | TGTGCCAGCAGCCGAGGTGGCTGGCATTCTGGAAACACCATATATTTT | CASSRGGWHSGNTIYF
TRBJ2-2 | TRBD2 | TRBV5-4 | - | TGTGCCAGCAGCGGACTAGCAAGAACCGGGGAGCTGTTTTTT | CASSGLARTGELFF
TRBJ1-2 | - | TRBV7-9 | - | TGTGCCAGCAGCTTCCAGGGAGGAGACTATGGCTACACCTTC | CASSFQGGDYGYTF
TRBJ2-3 | - | TRBV6-5 | - | TGTGCCAGCAGTCTTCCTCGACAGCCCCATACGCAGTATTTT | CASSLPRQPHTQYF
TRBJ1-2 | TRBD1 | TRBV2 | few | TGTGCCAGCAGGGGACAGGGTACGCTTTATGGCTACACCTTC | CASRGQGTLYGYTF
TRBJ2-6 | TRBD1 | TRBV7-3 | - | TGTGCCAGCAGCTCGACAGGGGGTTCTGGGGCCAACGTCCTGACTTTC | CASSSTGGSGANVLTF
TRBJ2-7 | TRBD1 | TRBV19 | - | TGTGCCAGTAGTATTGGTACAGGGGAGACCTACGAGCAGTACTTC | CASSIGTGETYEQYF
TRBJ1-4 | - | TRBV18 | - | TGTGCCAGCTCACCTTTAGCTACAACTAATGAAAAACTGTTTTTT | CASSPLATTNEKLFF
TRBJ2-5 | TRBD1 | TRBV5-1 | - | TGCGCCAGCAGAAGGGACAGAGGCCCCCAAGAGACCCAGTACTTC | CASRRDRGPQETQYF
TRBJ2-2 | - | TRBV5-1 | - | TGCGCCAGTCTGGCGACTGGCGTCACCGGGGAGCTGTTTTTT | CASLATGVTGELFF
TRBJ1-1 | TRBD1 | TRBV9 | - | TGTGCCAGCAGCGAGGGACAGGGATGGTTCGACACTGAAGCTTTCTTT | CASSEGQGWFDTEAFF
TRBJ2-7 | - | TRBV5-6 | - | TGTGCCAGCAGCCCCCTGCGTAACCCGCGTTCTGGCGAGCAGTACTTC | CASSPLRNPRSGEQYF
TRBJ1-4 | - | TRBV4-1 | - | TGCGCCAGCAGCCCTCCGGGGGCAACTAATGAAAAACTGTTTTTT | CASSPPGATNEKLFF
TRBJ2-7 | - | TRBV13 | - | TGTGCCAGCAGCTTAGGCCGGAGGGGATACGAGCAGTACTTC | CASSLGRRGYEQYF
TRBJ1-4 | - | TRBV6-5 | few | TGTGCCAGCAGTTACTCGATAGGACTTAATGAAAAACTGTTTTTT | CASSYSIGLNEKLFF
TRBJ2-1 | TRBD2 | TRBV6-1 | - | TGTGCCAGCAGCTCCGGGACTAGCGCTCACAATGAGCAGTTCTTC | CASSSGTSAHNEQFF
TRBJ2-7 | TRBD2 | TRBV5-1 | few | TGCGCCAGCAGCTCCCGAGCTAATAGCGGGGGGCCGACTTACGAGCAGTACTTC | CASSSRANSGGPTYEQYF